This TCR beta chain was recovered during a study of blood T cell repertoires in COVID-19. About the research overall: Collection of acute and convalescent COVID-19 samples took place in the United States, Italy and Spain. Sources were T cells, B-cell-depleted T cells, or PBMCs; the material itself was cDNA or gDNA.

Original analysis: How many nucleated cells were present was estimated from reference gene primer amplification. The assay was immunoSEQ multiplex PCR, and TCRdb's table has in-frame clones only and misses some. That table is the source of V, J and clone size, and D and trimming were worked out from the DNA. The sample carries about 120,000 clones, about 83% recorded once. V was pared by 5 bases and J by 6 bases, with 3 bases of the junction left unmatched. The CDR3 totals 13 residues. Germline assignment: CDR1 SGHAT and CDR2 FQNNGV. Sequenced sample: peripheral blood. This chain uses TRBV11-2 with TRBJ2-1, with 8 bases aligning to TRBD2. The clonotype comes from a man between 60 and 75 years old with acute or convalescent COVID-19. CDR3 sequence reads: CASSPGTSNEQFF. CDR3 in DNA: TGTGCCAGCAGCCCCGGGACTAGCAATGAGCAGTTCTTC.